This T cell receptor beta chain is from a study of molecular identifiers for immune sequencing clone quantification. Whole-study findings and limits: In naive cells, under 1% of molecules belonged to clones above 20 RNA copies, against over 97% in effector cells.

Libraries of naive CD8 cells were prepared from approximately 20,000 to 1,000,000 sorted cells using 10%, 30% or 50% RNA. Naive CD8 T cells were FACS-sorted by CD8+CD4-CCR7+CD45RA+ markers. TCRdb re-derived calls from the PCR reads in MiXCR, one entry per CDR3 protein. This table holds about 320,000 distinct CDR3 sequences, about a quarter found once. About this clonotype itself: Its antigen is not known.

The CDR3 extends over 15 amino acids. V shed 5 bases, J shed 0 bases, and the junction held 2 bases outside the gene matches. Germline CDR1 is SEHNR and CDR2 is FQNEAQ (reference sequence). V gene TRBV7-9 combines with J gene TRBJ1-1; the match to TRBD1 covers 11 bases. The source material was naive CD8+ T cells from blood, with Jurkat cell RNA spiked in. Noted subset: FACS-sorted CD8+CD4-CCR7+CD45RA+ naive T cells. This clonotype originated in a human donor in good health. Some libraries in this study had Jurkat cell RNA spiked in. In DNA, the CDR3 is TGTGCCAGCAGCGGGGGACAGGGGGTGAACACTGAAGCTTTCTTT. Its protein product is CASSGGQGVNTEAFF. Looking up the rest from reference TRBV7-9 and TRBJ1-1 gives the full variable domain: DTGVSQNPRHKITKRGQNVTFRCDPISEHNRLYWYRQTLGQGPEFLTYFQNEAQLEKSRLLSDRFSAERPKGSFSTLEIQRTEQGDSAMYLCASSGGQGVNTEAFFGQGTRLTVV.